The 13 T cell receptor beta chains below were found in one sample sequenced in a study of shared clonotypes between healthy human individuals (dated by TCRdb to the early 2020s). CD8 naive samples consisted of CD45RO-negative cells that were positively selected for CCR7, yielding a CD45RA+CCR7+ population without TemRA cells. The library came from the immunoSEQ multiplex PCR assay. Not all clones reach the TCRdb copy of this immuneACCESS table, which keeps in-frame sequences only. Checked studies attribute under half of the gap to unresolved V genes and leave the rest unexplained. For this sample the table gives some 1,900,000 clones, of which less than 95% were detected only once. Roughly 1.2% of the sample is in the top ten clones. Sequences were obtained from naive CD8+ T cells sorted from blood. The cell subset or site label for this specimen denotes: CD45RA+CCR7+. These receptors came from a man aged 18-30 years in good health.

The chain has TRBV28 and TRBJ1-6; no clear D gene. The germline V gene has CDR1 MDHEN and CDR2 SYDVKM. Trimming pared 5 bases from V and 6 bases from J, leaving 23 bases between. This CDR3 spans 18 amino acids. CDR3 in DNA: TGTGCCAGCAGTCCCCGGGAAGTAACGACTTTCATTAATTCACCCCTCCACTTT. This sequence encodes CASSPREVTTFINSPLHF.

J is TRBJ2-7 and V is TRBV4-1; D possibly matches TRBD1 or TRBD2 (5 bases each). The CDR3 consists of 15 residues. V lost 3 bases and J lost 2, with 14 bases in between. Per the germline V gene, CDR1 is MGHRA and CDR2 is YSYEKL. CDR3 region: CASSHLRDGAYEQYF. In nucleotides, the CDR3 is TGCGCCAGCAGCCACCTCCGGGACGGAGCCTACGAGCAGTACTTC.

The chain is built from TRBV7-2 and TRBJ2-7, with D hard to call. CDR1 is SGHTA and CDR2 is FQGNSA in the germline V gene. This CDR3 is 12 amino acids long. V shed 6 bases and J shed 4 bases, with 10 bases lying between them. The CDR3 loop reads CASSPNWYEQYF. Here the CDR3 DNA reads TGTGCCAGCAGTCCTAACTGGTACGAGCAGTACTTC.

V gene TRBV4-1 combines with J gene TRBJ1-1, with D possibly matching TRBD1 (6 bases). Germline V gene sequence: CDR1 MGHRA, CDR2 YSYEKL. CDR3 length: 16 amino acids. Trimming cost V 0 bases and J 4 bases, with 15 bases left between them. CDR3 sequence: CASSQDGDWGLTEAFF. The CDR3 DNA reads as TGCGCCAGCAGCCAAGACGGTGATTGGGGGCTCACTGAAGCTTTCTTT.

The chain is built from TRBV6-1 and TRBJ1-5; possibly TRBD1 for D (5 bases). The germline V and J ends were trimmed by 1 base and 1 base, with 11 bases remaining between them. In germline, CDR1 is MNHNS, CDR2 SASEGT. The CDR3 totals 16 residues. CDR3 DNA sequence: TGTGCCAGCAGTGAAGTGGGGGTTTGGAGCAATCAGCCCCAGCATTTT. It translates to CASSEVGVWSNQPQHF.

This clone was counted a single time. This rearrangement joins TRBV7-2 to TRBJ1-2; no clear D. Trimming cost V 2 bases and J 6 bases, with 16 bases left between them. Looked up from germline, CDR1 is SGHTA and CDR2 is FQGNSA. CDR3 length: 15 amino acids. CDR3 bases: TGTGCCAGCAGCTTACATAGTTCGCAGCAGGATGGCTACACCTTC. Its translation is CASSLHSSQQDGYTF.

The chain joins TRBV7-9 to TRBJ2-7; D is possibly TRBD1 or TRBD2 (5 bases each). V dropped 5 bases and J dropped 0 bases, with 14 bases sitting between them. CDR3 size: 15 residues. Germline V gene data show CDR1 as SEHNR and CDR2 as FQNEAQ (reference sequence). CDR3 sequence (DNA): TGTGCCAGCAGCCGGGGACCGGCCAGCTCCTACGAGCAGTACTTC. Protein: CASSRGPASSYEQYF.

This rearrangement joins TRBV10-3 to TRBJ2-5; D unclear. CDR3 length: 15 amino acids. The germline V gene encodes CDR1 ENHRY and CDR2 SYGVKD. Trimming left V 6 bases short and J 2 bases short, with 16 bases between. The CDR3 region is CAISDSPSAQETQYF. CDR3 DNA: TGTGCCATCAGCGACTCCCCTAGTGCTCAAGAGACCCAGTACTTC.

V usage is TRBV27 and J usage is TRBJ2-7; 12 nucleotides line up with TRBD1. CDR1 and CDR2 from the germline V gene are MNHEY and SMNVEV (reference sequence). The CDR3 sequence is 14 residues long. V shed 5 bases and J 5 bases; nucleotides not matched to a gene: 4. The CDR3 is CASSGTGGRNEQYF. Written as DNA, the CDR3 is TGTGCCAGCAGTGGGACAGGGGGCCGTAACGAGCAGTACTTC.

The chain is built from TRBV4-1 and TRBJ1-1, with D maybe TRBD1 (5 bases). CDR1 and CDR2 (germline): MGHRA, YSYEKL. CDR3 length equals 12 residues. With 1 base removed from V and 8 bases from J, the gap between germline ends came to 8 bases. DNA of the CDR3: TGCGCCAGCAGCCAAGTCGGGGACGAAGCTTTCTTT. Its protein product is CASSQVGDEAFF.

The table lists this clone with a count of one. The genes are TRBV28 and TRBJ2-5; D may be TRBD1 (10 bases). Germline V lookup: CDR1 MDHEN, CDR2 SYDVKM. Trimming left V 6 bases short and J 5 bases short, with 28 bases between. The CDR3 is made up of 18 amino acids. CDR3 DNA sequence: TGTGCCAGCAGCCCTAGGGACAGGGGACTAGCAGCGGGGGAGACCCAGTACTTC. Its translation: CASSPRDRGLAAGETQYF. The full variable domain, rest sourced from reference TRBV28 and TRBJ2-5, is DVKVTQSSRYLVKRTGEKVFLECVQDMDHENMFWYRQDPGLGLRLIYFSYDVKMKEKGDIPEGYSVSREKKERFSLILESASTNQTSMYLCASSPRDRGLAAGETQYFGPGTRLLVL.

The V call is TRBV29-1, the J call TRBJ2-7, with 9 bases identical to TRBD1. The germline V gene has CDR1 SQVTM and CDR2 ANQGSEA. J was trimmed by 4 bases and V by 7 bases; bases with no gene match: 8. This CDR3 contains 13 residues. This CDR3 reads CSAGTGSVYEQYF. In DNA, the CDR3 is TGCAGCGCTGGGACAGGGAGTGTGTACGAGCAGTACTTC.

Details on this clone: This CDR3 is also generated by other DNA sequences in the sample. The chain links TRBV5-6 to TRBJ1-2; D is perhaps TRBD1 (5 bases). The CDR3 has 14 residues. V lost 4 bases to trimming and J lost 2 bases, with 12 bases between them. Per germline, CDR1 SGHDT and CDR2 YYEEEE. The chain's CDR3 is CASSPGTGNYGYTF. CDR3 bases: TGTGCCAGCAGCCCAGGGACGGGCAACTATGGCTACACCTTC.